The clone carrying this TCR beta chain appeared many times. The sample originates from a study of T cells in Graves' hyperthyroidism and ophthalmopathy. Trimming stripped 6 bases from V and 2 bases from J, with 23 bases between. The CDR3 length is 16 residues. Germline V CDR1 and CDR2: SQVTM, ANQGSEA. Using RNA transcripts as the source, TCR beta CDR3 regions were amplified. Researchers ran a first-round RT-PCR on the TCR CDR3 using the HTBI primer set. TCRdb re-derived calls from the multiplex PCR reads in MiXCR, one entry per CDR3 protein. The data show around 600,000 distinct CDR3 sequences, roughly 14% seen once.

The source of this sequence is a woman aged 25 to 39 with Graves' hyperthyroidism. Source material: blood. The chain carries TRBV29-1 and TRBJ2-7; TRBD2 might be the D (5 bases). The CDR3 loop reads CSVTAGVQTTTYEQYF. The CDR3 coding sequence is TGCAGCGTGACGGCCGGGGTCCAAACGACCACCTACGAGCAGTACTTC.